Here is one TCR beta chain with its context. The antigen remains undetermined. The sample is drawn from a study of shared clonotypes between healthy human individuals. Study-wide findings and caveats: Four donors held about 5% of naive CD4 clonotypes in common. Although depth was large, rarefaction showed that sequencing of the sorted subsets was incomplete.

Sequencing used immunoSEQ multiplex PCR; TCRdb keeps in-frame clones, though not all of them. The sample has approximately 600,000 clones, roughly 95% seen once. Naive CD8 cells were CD45RO-negative, positively selected for CCR7, excluding terminally differentiated effector memory CD45RA+ cells. Those who donated, Caucasian adults without exception, all lived in Nashville, Tennessee. Per germline, CDR1 SNHLY and CDR2 FYNNEI. The CDR3 length is 12 residues. V shed 10 bases and J shed 0 bases, with 10 bases lying between them. Sequencing was done on a sample of naive CD8+ T cells sorted from blood. This TCR was recovered from a woman aged 25 to 45 in good health. The rearrangement uses TRBV2 and TRBJ2-7, with a weak D call TRBD2 (5 bases). The CDR3 loop reads CAISGYSYEQYF. The DNA for the CDR3 is TGTGCCATCAGCGGCTACTCCTACGAGCAGTACTTC.